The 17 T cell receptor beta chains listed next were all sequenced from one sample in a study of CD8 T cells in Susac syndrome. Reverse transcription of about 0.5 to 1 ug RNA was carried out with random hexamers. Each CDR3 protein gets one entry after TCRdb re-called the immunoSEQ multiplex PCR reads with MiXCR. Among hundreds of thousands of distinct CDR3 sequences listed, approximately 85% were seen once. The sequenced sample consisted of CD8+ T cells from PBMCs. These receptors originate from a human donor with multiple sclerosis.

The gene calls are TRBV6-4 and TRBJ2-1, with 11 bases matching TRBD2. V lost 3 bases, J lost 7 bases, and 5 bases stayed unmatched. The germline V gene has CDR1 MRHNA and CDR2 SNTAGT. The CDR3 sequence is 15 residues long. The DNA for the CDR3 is TGTGCCAGCAGTGAGGCAACTAGCGGGGGTAATGAGCAGTTCTTC. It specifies CASSEATSGGNEQFF.

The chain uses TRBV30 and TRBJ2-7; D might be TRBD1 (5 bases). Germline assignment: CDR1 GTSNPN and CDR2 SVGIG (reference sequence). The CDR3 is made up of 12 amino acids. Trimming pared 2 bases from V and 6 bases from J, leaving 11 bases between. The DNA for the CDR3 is TGTGCCTGGAGTAGGGGCTATCTCGAGCAGTACTTC. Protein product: CAWSRGYLEQYF.

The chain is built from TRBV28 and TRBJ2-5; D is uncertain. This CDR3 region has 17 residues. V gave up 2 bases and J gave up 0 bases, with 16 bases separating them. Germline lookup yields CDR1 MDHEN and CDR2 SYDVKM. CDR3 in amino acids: CASSLMGTIPYQETQYF. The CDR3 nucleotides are TGTGCCAGCAGTTTAATGGGTACTATCCCCTACCAAGAGACCCAGTACTTC. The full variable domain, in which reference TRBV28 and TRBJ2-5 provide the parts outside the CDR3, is DVKVTQSSRYLVKRTGEKVFLECVQDMDHENMFWYRQDPGLGLRLIYFSYDVKMKEKGDIPEGYSVSREKKERFSLILESASTNQTSMYLCASSLMGTIPYQETQYFGPGTRLLVL.

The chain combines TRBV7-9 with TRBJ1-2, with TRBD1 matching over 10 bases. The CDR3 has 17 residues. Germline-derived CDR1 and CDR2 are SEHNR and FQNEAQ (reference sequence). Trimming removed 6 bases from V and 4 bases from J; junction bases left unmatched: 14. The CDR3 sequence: CASRPLFSGQGTYGYTF. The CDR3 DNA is TGTGCCAGCAGGCCACTTTTCTCGGGACAGGGGACCTATGGCTACACCTTC.

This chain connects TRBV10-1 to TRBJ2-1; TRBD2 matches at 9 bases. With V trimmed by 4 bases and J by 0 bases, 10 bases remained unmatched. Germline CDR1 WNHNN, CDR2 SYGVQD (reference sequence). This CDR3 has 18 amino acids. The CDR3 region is CASSGETSGKSSYNEQFF. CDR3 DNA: TGCGCCAGCAGTGGTGAGACTAGCGGAAAGAGCTCCTACAATGAGCAGTTCTTC.

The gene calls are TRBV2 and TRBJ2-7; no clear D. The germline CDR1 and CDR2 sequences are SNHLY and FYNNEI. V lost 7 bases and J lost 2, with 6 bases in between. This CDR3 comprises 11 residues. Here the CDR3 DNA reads TGTGCCAGCATGGCCGCCTACGAGCAGTACTTC. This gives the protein CASMAAYEQYF.

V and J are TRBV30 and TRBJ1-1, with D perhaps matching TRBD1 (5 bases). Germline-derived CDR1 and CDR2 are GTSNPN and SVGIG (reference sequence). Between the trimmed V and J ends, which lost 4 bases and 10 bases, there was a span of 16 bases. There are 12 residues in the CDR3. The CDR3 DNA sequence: TGTGCCTGGACCATCGGGGGTCTACGAGCTTTCTTT. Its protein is CAWTIGGLRAFF.

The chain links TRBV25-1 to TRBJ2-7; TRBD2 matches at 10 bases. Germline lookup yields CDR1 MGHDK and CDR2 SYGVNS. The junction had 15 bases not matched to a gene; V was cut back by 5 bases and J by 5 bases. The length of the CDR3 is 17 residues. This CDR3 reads CASSFSSRLAGVDEQYF. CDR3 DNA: TGTGCCAGCAGTTTTTCCTCCCGTCTAGCGGGAGTCGACGAGCAGTACTTC.

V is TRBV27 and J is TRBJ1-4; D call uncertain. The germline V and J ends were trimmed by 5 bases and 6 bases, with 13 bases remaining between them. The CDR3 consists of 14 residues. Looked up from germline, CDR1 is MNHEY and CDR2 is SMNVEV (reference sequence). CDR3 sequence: CASSITESYEKLFF. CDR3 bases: TGTGCCAGCAGTATCACCGAGAGCTATGAAAAACTGTTTTTT.

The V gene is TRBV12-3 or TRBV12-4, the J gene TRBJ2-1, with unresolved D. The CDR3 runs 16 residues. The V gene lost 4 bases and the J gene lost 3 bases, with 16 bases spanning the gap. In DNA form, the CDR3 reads TGTGCCAGCAGTTCACCCACAGTGGATCTCTACAATGAGCAGTTCTTC. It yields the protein CASSSPTVDLYNEQFF.

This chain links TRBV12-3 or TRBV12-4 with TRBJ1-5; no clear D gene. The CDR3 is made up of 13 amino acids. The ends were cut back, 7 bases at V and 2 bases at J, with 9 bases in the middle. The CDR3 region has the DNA TGTGCCAGCACCCTGACGGGCAATCAGCCCCAGCATTTT. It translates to CASTLTGNQPQHF.

The chain's CDR3 is CASRSLERVEAFF. Here the CDR3 DNA reads TGTGCCAGCAGGAGCTTGGAAAGGGTTGAAGCTTTCTTT. This chain joins TRBV6-5 and TRBJ1-1; D is unresolved. CDR3 length equals 13 residues. Germline V gene data show CDR1 as MNHEY and CDR2 as SVGAGI. The V end lost 6 bases, the J end lost 7 bases, and 15 bases lay between the germline ends.

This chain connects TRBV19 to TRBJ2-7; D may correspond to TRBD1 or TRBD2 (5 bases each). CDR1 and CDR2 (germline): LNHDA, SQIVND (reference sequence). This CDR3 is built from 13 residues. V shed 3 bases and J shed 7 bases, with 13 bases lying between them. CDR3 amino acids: CASSIGWGGEQYF. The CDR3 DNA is TGTGCCAGTAGTATCGGCTGGGGCGGGGAGCAGTACTTC.

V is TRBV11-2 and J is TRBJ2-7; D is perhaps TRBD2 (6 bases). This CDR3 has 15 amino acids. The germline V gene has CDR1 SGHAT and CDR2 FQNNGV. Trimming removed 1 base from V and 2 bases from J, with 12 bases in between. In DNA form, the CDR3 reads TGTGCCAGCAGCTTAGGGAGGGACCTACCCTACGAGCAGTACTTC. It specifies CASSLGRDLPYEQYF.

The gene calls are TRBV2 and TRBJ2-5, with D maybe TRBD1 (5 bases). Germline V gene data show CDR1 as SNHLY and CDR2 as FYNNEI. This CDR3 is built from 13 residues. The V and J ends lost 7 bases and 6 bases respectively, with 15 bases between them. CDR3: CASILPPGKTQYF. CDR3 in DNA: TGTGCCAGCATCCTTCCGCCAGGGAAGACCCAGTACTTC. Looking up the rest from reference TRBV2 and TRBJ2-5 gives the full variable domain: EPEVTQTPSHQVTQMGQEVILRCVPISNHLYFYWYRQILGQKVEFLVSFYNNEISEKSEIFDDQFSVERPDGSNFTLKIRSTKLEDSAMYFCASILPPGKTQYFGPGTRLLVL.

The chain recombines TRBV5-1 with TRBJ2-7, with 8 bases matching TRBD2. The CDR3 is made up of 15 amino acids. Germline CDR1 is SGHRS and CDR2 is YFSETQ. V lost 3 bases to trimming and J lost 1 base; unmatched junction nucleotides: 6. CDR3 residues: CASSWASGLSYEQYF. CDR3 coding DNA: TGCGCCAGCAGCTGGGCTAGCGGGCTTTCCTACGAGCAGTACTTC.

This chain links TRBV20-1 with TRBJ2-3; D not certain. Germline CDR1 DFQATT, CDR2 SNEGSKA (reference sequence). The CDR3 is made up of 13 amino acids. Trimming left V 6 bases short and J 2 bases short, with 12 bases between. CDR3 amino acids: CSAMTRDTDTQYF. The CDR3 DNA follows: TGCAGTGCAATGACGAGAGACACAGATACGCAGTATTTT.